The next 25 T cell receptor beta chains were all read from a single sample in a study of blood T cell repertoires in COVID-19. The repertoire was sequenced with immunoSEQ multiplex PCR; TCRdb's copy has only in-frame clones and lacks some. The sample includes about 200,000 clones, almost 85% seen only once; the top ten take 6.9%. Sequences were obtained from peripheral blood. These receptor sequences come from a human donor with acute or convalescent COVID-19. The donor label of this sample is uncertain.

The chain employs TRBV20-1 and TRBJ2-1; 8 bases agree with TRBD1. The germline CDR1 and CDR2 sequences are DFQATT and SNEGSKA (reference sequence). The V segment lost 6 bases and the J segment 9 bases; nucleotides outside the gene matches: 4. The CDR3 runs 11 residues. CDR3 sequence: CSAGQVIEQFF. The DNA for the CDR3 is TGCAGTGCGGGACAGGTTATTGAGCAGTTCTTC.

This clone was observed a handful of times. The rearrangement joins TRBV7-9 to TRBJ2-1; 7 nucleotides line up with TRBD2. The germline V gene encodes CDR1 SEHNR and CDR2 FQNEAQ (reference sequence). V lost 3 bases and J lost 7; bases outside the gene matches: 9. The length of the CDR3 is 15 residues. CDR3 residues: CASSFLREKENEQFF. In nucleotides, the CDR3 is TGTGCCAGCAGCTTCTTGCGGGAGAAGGAGAATGAGCAGTTCTTC.

The genes are TRBV7-2 and TRBJ2-1; TRBD2 matches 7 bases. Germline assignment: CDR1 SGHTA and CDR2 FQGNSA. CDR3 length: 15 residues. With V trimmed by 5 bases and J by 7 bases, 11 bases remained unmatched. The DNA for the CDR3 is TGTGCCAGCAGCACGCACGGGAGGTTGGCAAATGAGCAGTTCTTC. Protein product: CASSTHGRLANEQFF.

This rearrangement joins TRBV9 to TRBJ2-2, with TRBD1 as a possible D gene (7 bases). Trimming shortened V by 5 bases and J by 1 base, and 15 bases separated the two germline ends. Germline lookup yields CDR1 SGDLS and CDR2 YYNGEE. CDR3 size: 16 residues. The CDR3: CASRRDREVNTGELFF. Here the CDR3 DNA reads TGTGCCAGCAGAAGAGACAGGGAGGTGAACACCGGGGAGCTGTTTTTT.

CDR3 residues: CAGRGRQGHQPQHF. For the CDR3, the DNA is TGTGCCGGGCGGGGAAGACAGGGACATCAGCCCCAGCATTTT. The chain couples TRBV28 to TRBJ1-5; 7 bases line up with TRBD1. Germline CDR1 and CDR2: MDHEN and SYDVKM. Trimming at V came to 11 bases and at J to 5 bases, leaving 12 bases not matched to a gene. The CDR3 has 14 amino acids.

Worth noting for this clone: Other DNA sequences from this sample encode an identical CDR3 as well. The CDR3 DNA reads as TGTGCCAGCAGCTTGGACAGGGGTACAGATACGCAGTATTTT. Translation gives CASSLDRGTDTQYF. The chain carries TRBV7-3 and TRBJ2-3; TRBD1 agrees at 9 bases. Germline assignment: CDR1 SGHTA and CDR2 FQGTGA. The length of the CDR3 is 14 residues. The junction had 1 base not matched to a gene; V was cut back by 3 bases and J by 3 bases. Complete variable domain (other parts from reference TRBV7-3 and TRBJ2-3): GAGVSQTPSNKVTEKGKYVELRCDPISGHTALYWYRQSLGQGPEFLIYFQGTGAADDSGLPNDRFFAVRPEGSVSTLKIQRTERGDSAVYLCASSLDRGTDTQYFGPGTRLTVL.

This chain connects TRBV27 to TRBJ2-5; D gene ambiguous. The V end was cut by 1 base, the J end by 5 bases, with 8 bases between. The CDR3 covers 13 residues. The V gene's germline CDR1 is MNHEY and CDR2 SMNVEV (reference sequence). The CDR3 sequence: CASSLYEEETQYF. CDR3 bases: TGTGCCAGCAGTTTATACGAGGAGGAGACCCAGTACTTC.

The rearrangement joins TRBV7-8 to TRBJ2-6; 8 bases agree with TRBD1. The CDR3 is 16 residues long. Germline V gives CDR1 SGHVS, CDR2 FQNEAQ. Trimming at V came to 5 bases and at J to 0 bases, leaving 3 bases not matched to a gene. For the CDR3, the DNA is TGTGCCAGCAGCCGAGACAGGGGCTCTGGGGCCAACGTCCTGACTTTC. This translates into CASSRDRGSGANVLTF.

The table lists this clone with a few counts. The V gene is TRBV29-1, the J gene TRBJ1-4; D gene uncertain. The CDR3 is 11 residues long. CDR1 SQVTM and CDR2 ANQGSEA come from the germline V gene. Trimming shortened V by 7 bases and J by 8 bases, and 11 bases separated the two germline ends. The CDR3 region has the DNA TGCAGCGGCCTGACACAAGAAAAACTGTTTTTT. Amino acid sequence: CSGLTQEKLFF.

V usage is TRBV11-3 and J usage is TRBJ2-2, with 9 bases aligning to TRBD1. V shed 4 bases, J shed 7 bases, and the junction held 7 bases outside the gene matches. Per germline, CDR1 SGHNT and CDR2 YENEEA. This CDR3 contains 15 residues. The CDR3 region has the DNA TGTGCCAGCAGCTCCGGGACAGGGAAGGTCGGGGAGCTGTTTTTT. Translation: CASSSGTGKVGELFF.

The chain couples TRBV9 to TRBJ2-2; 8 bases are shared with TRBD1. Germline values: CDR1 SGDLS, CDR2 YYNGEE. V lost 0 bases and J lost 6; bases outside the gene matches: 4. This CDR3 has 15 amino acids. The CDR3 spells CASSVGDRPAGELFF. The CDR3 DNA sequence: TGTGCCAGCAGCGTAGGGGACAGGCCCGCCGGGGAGCTGTTTTTT.

The CDR3 reads CASSNPGTSGYEQYF. The CDR3 nucleotides read TGTGCCAGTAGTAATCCCGGGACTAGCGGTTACGAGCAGTACTTC. The chain carries TRBV19 and TRBJ2-7, with 11 bases lining up with TRBD2. Losses at the gene ends were 4 bases for V and 4 bases for J; bases not matched to a gene: 6. The CDR3 runs 15 residues. CDR1 LNHDA and CDR2 SQIVND come from the germline V gene (reference sequence).

This chain joins TRBV29-1 and TRBJ1-3; no clear D gene. The CDR3 runs to 13 residues. The germline V gene encodes CDR1 SQVTM and CDR2 ANQGSEA. V was clipped by 3 bases and J by 0 bases, with 6 bases between them. CDR3 bases: TGCAGCGTTGAGAGTCGCTCTGGAAACACCATATATTTT. It yields the protein CSVESRSGNTIYF.

The gene calls are TRBV7-2 and TRBJ2-7; 7 bases agree with TRBD1. Germline values: CDR1 SGHTA, CDR2 FQGNSA. With V trimmed by 5 bases and J by 0 bases, 4 bases remained unmatched. CDR3 size: 14 residues. The CDR3 is CASSRQGNSYEQYF. CDR3 DNA: TGTGCCAGCAGCAGACAGGGCAACTCCTACGAGCAGTACTTC.

This clone was found a few times. V and J are TRBV2 and TRBJ2-1; maybe TRBD2 (6 bases). The germline gives CDR1 SNHLY, CDR2 FYNNEI. CDR3 size: 14 residues. V lost 6 bases and J 5 bases, leaving 14 bases between the germline ends. The CDR3 bases are TGTGCCAGCAGACGGAGGGAGGTACACAATGAGCAGTTCTTC. Protein sequence: CASRRREVHNEQFF.

This clone was observed a few times. The rearrangement links TRBV7-3 to TRBJ2-3; weak D call: TRBD1 (6 bases). Trimming took off 2 bases at V and 4 bases at J, with 10 bases between the two ends. Germline V gives CDR1 SGHTA, CDR2 FQGTGA. This CDR3 is 14 amino acids long. The chain's CDR3 is CASSLQGPPDTQYF. The CDR3 coding sequence is TGTGCCAGCAGCTTACAGGGGCCCCCAGATACGCAGTATTTT.

A few counts support this clone. This sample includes further DNA sequences coding for the same CDR3. The rearrangement links TRBV28 to TRBJ1-2, with D unclear. Trimming removed 3 bases at V and 4 bases at J, with 6 bases between. Germline CDR1 MDHEN, CDR2 SYDVKM. The CDR3 runs to 12 residues. The CDR3 is CASSFGSYGYTF. CDR3 coding DNA: TGTGCCAGCAGTTTCGGTAGCTATGGCTACACCTTC.

This chain uses TRBV3-1 (or the pseudogene TRBV3-2) with TRBJ2-2, with D unresolved. Germline V lookup: CDR1 LGHDT, CDR2 YNNKEL (reference sequence). The CDR3 runs to 12 residues. The V gene lost 3 bases and the J gene lost 5 bases, with 4 bases spanning the gap. CDR3 nucleotides: TGTGCCAGCAGCCACCGGACCGGGGAGCTGTTTTTT. As protein: CASSHRTGELFF.

This chain connects TRBV5-4 to TRBJ2-1; no definite D call. CDR3 length: 15 residues. V dropped 4 bases and J dropped 3 bases, with 14 bases sitting between them. Per germline, CDR1 SGHNT and CDR2 YYREEE (reference sequence). In DNA, the CDR3 is TGTGCCAGCAGCCGTCGTAGCAGTTACTACAATGAGCAGTTCTTC. Translated: CASSRRSSYYNEQFF.

The V call is TRBV7-2, the J call TRBJ2-1; D may be TRBD2 (6 bases). Germline CDR1 SGHTA, CDR2 FQGNSA. The V gene lost 6 bases and the J gene lost 3 bases, with 18 bases spanning the gap. This CDR3 comprises 16 residues. The CDR3 loop is CASSRIAETLYNEQFF. The CDR3 bases are TGTGCCAGCAGTCGAATAGCGGAGACACTCTACAATGAGCAGTTCTTC.

This clone appeared a few times. The chain uses TRBV10-3 and TRBJ2-6, with 7 nucleotides matching TRBD1. Trimming at V came to 9 bases and at J to 0 bases, leaving 8 bases not matched to a gene. Germline CDR1 is ENHRY and CDR2 is SYGVKD. This CDR3 has 16 residues. As DNA, the CDR3 is TGTGCCATTACCGGGACAGCGAGCTCTGGGGCCAACGTCCTGACTTTC. Its protein product is CAITGTASSGANVLTF.

The V and J genes are TRBV19 and TRBJ1-5; possibly TRBD1 for D (5 bases). CDR1 and CDR2 from the germline V gene are LNHDA and SQIVND (reference sequence). Trimming took 1 base from V and 2 from J, leaving 9 bases between them. This CDR3 is built from 15 residues. The CDR3: CASSIGRGGNQPQHF. CDR3 DNA: TGTGCCAGTAGTATAGGAAGGGGCGGCAATCAGCCCCAGCATTTT.

The table lists this clone with a few counts. This chain joins TRBV4-1 and TRBJ2-1; 10 nucleotides align to TRBD2. The CDR3 loop spans 16 amino acids. Germline CDR1 and CDR2: MGHRA and YSYEKL. Trimming removed 1 base from V and 3 bases from J; junction bases left unmatched: 3. The CDR3, as DNA: TGCGCCAGCAGCCAAGCCGGGACTAGCGACTACAATGAGCAGTTCTTC. Translated: CASSQAGTSDYNEQFF.

The J gene is TRBJ2-1, the V gene TRBV9, with 8 nucleotides matching TRBD2. V gave up 0 bases and J gave up 8 bases; unmatched junction bases: 7. Germline CDR1 is SGDLS and CDR2 is YYNGEE. The CDR3 has 15 residues. CDR3 DNA sequence: TGTGCCAGCAGCGTAGAGAGCGGGAGTCGCGATGAGCAGTTCTTC. This sequence encodes CASSVESGSRDEQFF.

As DNA, the CDR3 is TGTGCCAATATACAGGAGAGCTCCTACGAGCAGTACTTC. Amino acid sequence: CANIQESSYEQYF. The rearrangement uses TRBV19 and TRBJ2-7, with D possibly matching TRBD1 (5 bases). The CDR3 covers 13 residues. V dropped 10 bases and J dropped 0 bases, with 13 bases sitting between them. Per germline, CDR1 LNHDA and CDR2 SQIVND (reference sequence).